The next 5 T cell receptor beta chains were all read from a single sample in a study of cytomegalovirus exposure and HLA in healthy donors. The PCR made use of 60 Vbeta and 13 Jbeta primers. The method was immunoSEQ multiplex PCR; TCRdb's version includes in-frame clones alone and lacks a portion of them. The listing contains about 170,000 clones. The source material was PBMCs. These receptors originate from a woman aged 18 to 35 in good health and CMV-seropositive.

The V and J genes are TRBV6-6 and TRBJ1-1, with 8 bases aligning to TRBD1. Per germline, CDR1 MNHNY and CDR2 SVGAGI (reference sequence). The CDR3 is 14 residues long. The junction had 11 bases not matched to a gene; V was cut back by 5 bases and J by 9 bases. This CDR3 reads CASSQTHRGIQAFF. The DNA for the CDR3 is TGTGCCAGCAGTCAGACCCACAGGGGGATCCAAGCTTTCTTT.

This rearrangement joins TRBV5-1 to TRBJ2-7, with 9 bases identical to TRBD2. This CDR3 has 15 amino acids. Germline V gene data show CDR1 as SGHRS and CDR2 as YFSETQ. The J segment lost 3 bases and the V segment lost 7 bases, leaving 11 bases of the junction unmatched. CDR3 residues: CASFEGGGGFYEQYF. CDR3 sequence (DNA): TGCGCCAGCTTCGAAGGCGGGGGGGGGTTCTACGAGCAGTACTTC.

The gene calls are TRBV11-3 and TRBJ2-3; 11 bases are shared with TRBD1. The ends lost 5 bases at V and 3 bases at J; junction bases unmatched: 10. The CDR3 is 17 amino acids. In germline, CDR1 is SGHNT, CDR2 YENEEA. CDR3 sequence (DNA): TGTGCCAGCAGCCTCGGGACAGGGGGGGGGAGTACAGATACGCAGTATTTT. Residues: CASSLGTGGGSTDTQYF.

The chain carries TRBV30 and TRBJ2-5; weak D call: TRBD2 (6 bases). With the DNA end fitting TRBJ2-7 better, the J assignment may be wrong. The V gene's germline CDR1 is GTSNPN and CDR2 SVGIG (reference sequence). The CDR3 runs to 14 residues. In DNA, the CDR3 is TGTGCCTGGAGTGTACACGGACTATACTACGAGCAGTACTTC. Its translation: CAWSVHGLYYEQYF.

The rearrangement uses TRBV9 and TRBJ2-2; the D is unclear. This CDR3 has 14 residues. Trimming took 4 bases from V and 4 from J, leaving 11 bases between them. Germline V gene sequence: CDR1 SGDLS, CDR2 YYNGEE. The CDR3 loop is CASSPRVFTGELFF. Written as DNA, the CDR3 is TGTGCCAGCAGCCCCCGAGTTTTCACCGGGGAGCTGTTTTTT.